This TCR beta chain was retrieved from a study of blood T cell repertoires in COVID-19. Overall study context: Spain, Italy and the United States supplied samples that represented acute and convalescent COVID-19. Nucleic acid was either cDNA or gDNA, and it came from T cells, B-cell-depleted T cells, or PBMCs.

This CDR3 contains 15 residues. Germline V gene lookup returns CDR1 MNHEY and CDR2 SVGAGI. V lost 8 bases and J lost 2; bases outside the gene matches: 9. Assay: immunoSEQ multiplex PCR; the TCRdb copy retains only in-frame clones and omits some. The top ten hold roughly 2.9% of the sample, which has 270,000 or so clones, 81% seen once. Material: peripheral blood. This TCR derives from a woman aged 55-69 years with active or convalescent COVID-19. The chain joins TRBV6-5 to TRBJ1-2; 9 bases agree with TRBD1. The CDR3 here is CASEQWDRENYGYTF. The DNA of the CDR3 is TGTGCCAGCGAGCAGTGGGACAGGGAAAACTATGGCTACACCTTC.